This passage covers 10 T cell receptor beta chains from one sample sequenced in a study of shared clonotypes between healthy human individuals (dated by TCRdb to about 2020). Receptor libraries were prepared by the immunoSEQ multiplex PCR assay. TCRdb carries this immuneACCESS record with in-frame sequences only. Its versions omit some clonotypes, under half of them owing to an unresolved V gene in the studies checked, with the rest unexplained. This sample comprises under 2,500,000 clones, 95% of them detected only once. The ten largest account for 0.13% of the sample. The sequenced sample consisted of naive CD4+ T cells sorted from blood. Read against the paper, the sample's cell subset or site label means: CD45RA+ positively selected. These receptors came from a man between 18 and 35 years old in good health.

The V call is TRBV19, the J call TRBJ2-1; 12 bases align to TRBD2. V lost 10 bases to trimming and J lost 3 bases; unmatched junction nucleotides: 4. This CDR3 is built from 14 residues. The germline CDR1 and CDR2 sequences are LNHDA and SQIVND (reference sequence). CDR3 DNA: TGTGCCACTACTAGCGGGGGGTTCTACAATGAGCAGTTCTTC. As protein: CATTSGGFYNEQFF.

CDR3 loop: CAINEGVSGNTIYF. The CDR3 coding sequence is TGTGCCATCAACGAGGGGGTCTCTGGAAACACCATATATTTT. The gene calls are TRBV10-3 and TRBJ1-3, with a possible D match to TRBD1 (6 bases). Per the germline V gene, CDR1 is ENHRY and CDR2 is SYGVKD. V gave up 7 bases and J gave up 0 bases, with 10 bases separating them. The CDR3 is made up of 14 amino acids.

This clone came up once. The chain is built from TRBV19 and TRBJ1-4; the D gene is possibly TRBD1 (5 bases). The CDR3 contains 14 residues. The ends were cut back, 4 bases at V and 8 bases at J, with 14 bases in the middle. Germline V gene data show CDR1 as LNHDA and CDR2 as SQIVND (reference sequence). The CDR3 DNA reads TGTGCCAGTAGTAAGACAGACGGACGGGAAAAACTGTTTTTT. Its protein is CASSKTDGREKLFF.

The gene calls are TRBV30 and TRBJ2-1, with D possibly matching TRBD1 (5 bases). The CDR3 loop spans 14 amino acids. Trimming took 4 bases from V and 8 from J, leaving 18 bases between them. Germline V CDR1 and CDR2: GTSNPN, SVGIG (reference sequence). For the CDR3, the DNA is TGTGCCTGGACAGGCGACAGCCCCGCCGATGAGCAGTTCTTC. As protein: CAWTGDSPADEQFF.

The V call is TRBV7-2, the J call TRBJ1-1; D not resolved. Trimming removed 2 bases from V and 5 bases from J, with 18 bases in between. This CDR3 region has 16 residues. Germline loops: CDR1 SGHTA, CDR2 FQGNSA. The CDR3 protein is CASSLIPVAGRTEAFF. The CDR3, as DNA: TGTGCCAGCAGCTTAATCCCGGTAGCGGGGAGGACTGAAGCTTTCTTT. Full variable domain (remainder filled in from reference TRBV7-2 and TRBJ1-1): GAGVSQSPSNKVTEKGKDVELRCDPISGHTALYWYRQSLGQGLEFLIYFQGNSAPDKSGLPSDRFSAERTGGSVSTLTIQRTQQEDSAVYLCASSLIPVAGRTEAFFGQGTRLTVV.

CDR3 sequence (DNA): TGTGCCAGCTCACAACAGAGGGGGGCCTACGAGCAGTACTTC. Its protein product is CASSQQRGAYEQYF. The chain recombines TRBV18 with TRBJ2-7; perhaps D is TRBD1 or TRBD2 (6 bases each). The germline gives CDR1 KGHSH, CDR2 LQKENI. The CDR3 loop spans 14 amino acids. Deletions cut 4 bases from V and 2 bases from J, with 12 bases between.

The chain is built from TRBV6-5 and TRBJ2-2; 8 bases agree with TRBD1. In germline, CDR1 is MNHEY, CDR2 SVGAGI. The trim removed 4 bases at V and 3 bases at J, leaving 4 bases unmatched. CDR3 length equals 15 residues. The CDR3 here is CASSLDRGDTGELFF. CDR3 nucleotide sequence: TGTGCCAGCAGTTTAGACAGGGGCGACACCGGGGAGCTGTTTTTT.

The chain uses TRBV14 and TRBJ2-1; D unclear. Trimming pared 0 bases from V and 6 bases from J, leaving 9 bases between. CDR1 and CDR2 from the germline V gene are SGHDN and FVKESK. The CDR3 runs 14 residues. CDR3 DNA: TGTGCCAGCAGCCAAGATGCGAGTAGCAATGAGCAGTTCTTC. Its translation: CASSQDASSNEQFF.

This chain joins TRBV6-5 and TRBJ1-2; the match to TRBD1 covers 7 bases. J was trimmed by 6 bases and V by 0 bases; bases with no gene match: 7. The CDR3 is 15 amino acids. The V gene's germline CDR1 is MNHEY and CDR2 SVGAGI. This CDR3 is CASSYSKGANDGYTF. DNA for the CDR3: TGTGCCAGCAGTTACTCTAAGGGGGCGAACGATGGCTACACCTTC.

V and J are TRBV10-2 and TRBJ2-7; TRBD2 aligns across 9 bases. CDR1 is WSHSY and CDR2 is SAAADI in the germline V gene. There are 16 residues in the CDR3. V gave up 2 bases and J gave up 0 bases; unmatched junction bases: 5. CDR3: CASSEGLARYSYEQYF. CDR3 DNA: TGCGCCAGCAGTGAGGGACTAGCGCGTTACTCCTACGAGCAGTACTTC.